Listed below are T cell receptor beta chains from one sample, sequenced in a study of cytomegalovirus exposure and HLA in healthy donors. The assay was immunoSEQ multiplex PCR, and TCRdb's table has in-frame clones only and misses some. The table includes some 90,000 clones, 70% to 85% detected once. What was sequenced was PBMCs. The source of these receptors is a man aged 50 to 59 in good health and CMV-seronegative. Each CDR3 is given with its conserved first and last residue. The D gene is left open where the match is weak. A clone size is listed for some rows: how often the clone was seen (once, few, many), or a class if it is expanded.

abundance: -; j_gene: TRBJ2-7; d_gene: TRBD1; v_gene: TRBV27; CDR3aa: CASSSSAGTGGYEQYF
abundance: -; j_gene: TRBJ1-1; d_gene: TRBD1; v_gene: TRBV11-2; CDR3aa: CASSFDRGGTEAFF
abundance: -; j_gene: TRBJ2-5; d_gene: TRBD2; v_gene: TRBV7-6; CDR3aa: CALGRGTETQYF
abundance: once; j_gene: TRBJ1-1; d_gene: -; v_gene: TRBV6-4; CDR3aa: CASSDSRGTGTQNTEAFF
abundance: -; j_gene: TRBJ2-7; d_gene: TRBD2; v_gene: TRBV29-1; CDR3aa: CSVNGLAGYYEQYF
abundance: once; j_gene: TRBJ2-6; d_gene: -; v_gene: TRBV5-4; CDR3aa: CASSLARDSGANVLTF
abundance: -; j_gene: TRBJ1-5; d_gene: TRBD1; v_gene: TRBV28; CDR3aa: CASSLLTGGIQPQHF
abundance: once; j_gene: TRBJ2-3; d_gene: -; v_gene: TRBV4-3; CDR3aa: CASSQESLGSGGQADTQYF
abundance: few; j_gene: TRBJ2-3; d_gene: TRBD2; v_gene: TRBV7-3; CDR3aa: CASSPLRGLAGGPDTQYF
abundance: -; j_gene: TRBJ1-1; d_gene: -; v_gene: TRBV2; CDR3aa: CASPPRGLNTEAFF
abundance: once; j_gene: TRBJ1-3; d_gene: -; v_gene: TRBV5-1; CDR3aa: CASSGGVGDFSGNTIYF
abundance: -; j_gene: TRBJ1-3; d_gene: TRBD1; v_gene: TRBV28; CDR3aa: CASRFFPDRGVSGNTIYF
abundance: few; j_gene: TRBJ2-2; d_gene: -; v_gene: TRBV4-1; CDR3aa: CASSQGGLASSTGELFF
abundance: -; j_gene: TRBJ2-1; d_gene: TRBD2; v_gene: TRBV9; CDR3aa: CASSVVAGGYNEQFF